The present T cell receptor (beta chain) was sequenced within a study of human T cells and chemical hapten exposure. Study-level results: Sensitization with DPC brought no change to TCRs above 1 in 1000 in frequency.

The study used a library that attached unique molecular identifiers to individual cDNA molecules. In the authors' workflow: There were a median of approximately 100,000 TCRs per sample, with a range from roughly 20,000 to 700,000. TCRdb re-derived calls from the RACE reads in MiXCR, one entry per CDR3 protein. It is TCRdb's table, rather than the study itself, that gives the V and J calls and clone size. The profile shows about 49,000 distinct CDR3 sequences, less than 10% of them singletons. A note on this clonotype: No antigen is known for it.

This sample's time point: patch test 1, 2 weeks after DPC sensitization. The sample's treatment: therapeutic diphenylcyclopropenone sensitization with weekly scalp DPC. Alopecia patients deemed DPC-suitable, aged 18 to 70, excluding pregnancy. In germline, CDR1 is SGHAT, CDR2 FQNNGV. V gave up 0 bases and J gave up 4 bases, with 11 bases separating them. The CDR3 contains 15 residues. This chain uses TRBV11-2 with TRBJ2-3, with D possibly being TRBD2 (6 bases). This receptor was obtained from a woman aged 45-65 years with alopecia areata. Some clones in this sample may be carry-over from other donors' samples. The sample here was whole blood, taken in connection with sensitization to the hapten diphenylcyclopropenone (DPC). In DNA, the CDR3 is TGTGCCAGCAGCTTAGAAGTGGGAGGCCCAGATACGCAGTATTTT. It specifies CASSLEVGGPDTQYF.